A single sample gave rise to the 20 T cell receptor beta chains below, sequenced in a study of OX40 agonist ivuxolimab in advanced cancers. The repertoire was sequenced with immunoSEQ multiplex PCR; TCRdb's copy has only in-frame clones and lacks some. The table lists tens of thousands of clones, about 88% of them singletons. Material: CD4+ or CD8+ T cells sorted from blood, obtained in a trial of the OX40 agonist ivuxolimab. The receptor set was obtained from an adult with an advanced solid tumor such as melanoma, head and neck, liver or kidney cancer.

The CDR3 nucleotides read TGTGCCAGCAGTTACTCGACGGGTACGGATCAGCCCCAGCATTTT. This codes for CASSYSTGTDQPQHF. The gene calls are TRBV6-5 and TRBJ1-5; unclear D gene. CDR3 length equals 15 residues. CDR1 and CDR2 (germline): MNHEY, SVGAGI. V dropped 0 bases and J dropped 5 bases, with 11 bases sitting between them.

The rearrangement joins TRBV18 to TRBJ2-7; a possible D gene is TRBD1 (6 bases). The CDR3 sequence is 13 residues long. The germline V gene encodes CDR1 KGHSH and CDR2 LQKENI. V was shortened by 4 bases and J by 2 bases, with 9 bases between the two germline ends. CDR3 sequence reads: CASSQAGAYEQYF. In DNA, the CDR3 is TGTGCCAGCTCACAGGCAGGGGCCTACGAGCAGTACTTC.

V is TRBV6-1 and J is TRBJ2-7, with 10 nucleotides matching TRBD2. V was pared by 9 bases and J by 2 bases, with 4 bases of the junction left unmatched. The CDR3 contains 13 residues. CDR1 MNHNS and CDR2 SASEGT come from the germline V gene. The CDR3 region is CASTAGGPYEQYF. The CDR3 nucleotides are TGTGCCAGTACAGCGGGGGGGCCCTACGAGCAGTACTTC.

This chain links TRBV11-2 with TRBJ2-5; tentatively, D is TRBD1 (5 bases). Germline CDR1 is SGHAT and CDR2 is FQNNGV. The CDR3 covers 13 residues. V gave up 5 bases and J gave up 4 bases, with 11 bases separating them. The DNA of the CDR3 is TGTGCCAGCAGCCCAGGGTTGTCAGAGACCCAGTACTTC. The encoded protein is CASSPGLSETQYF.

CDR3 region: CASSPGGGRETQYF. The CDR3 DNA follows: TGTGCCAGCAGCCCGGGGGGCGGCCGAGAGACCCAGTACTTC. The chain employs TRBV7-9 and TRBJ2-5; weak D call: TRBD2 (7 bases). The germline V gene has CDR1 SEHNR and CDR2 FQNEAQ (reference sequence). The length of the CDR3 is 14 residues. V lost 5 bases and J lost 4, with 14 bases in between.

V gene TRBV18 combines with J gene TRBJ2-6; the D is unclear. There are 16 residues in the CDR3. The V and J ends lost 3 bases and 0 bases respectively, with 9 bases between them. In germline, CDR1 is KGHSH, CDR2 LQKENI. The CDR3 bases are TGTGCCAGCTCACCGACACAGAGCTCTGGGGCCAACGTCCTGACTTTC. Encoded protein: CASSPTQSSGANVLTF.

In the case of this clone: Other DNA sequences in the sample encode the same CDR3. CDR3 sequence reads: CASRYREWGNQPQHF. The CDR3, as DNA: TGTGCCAGCAGGTACAGGGAATGGGGCAATCAGCCCCAGCATTTT. The chain recombines TRBV6-1 with TRBJ1-5; weak D call: TRBD1 (6 bases). V was clipped by 6 bases and J by 2 bases, with 14 bases between them. The CDR3 loop spans 15 amino acids. The V gene's germline CDR1 is MNHNS and CDR2 SASEGT.

V usage is TRBV29-1 and J usage is TRBJ2-2, with D unclear. Germline CDR1 and CDR2: SQVTM and ANQGSEA. The CDR3 has 12 amino acids. V gave up 4 bases and J gave up 4 bases, with 7 bases separating them. CDR3 sequence reads: CSVARATGELFF. CDR3 DNA sequence: TGCAGCGTTGCCCGAGCCACCGGGGAGCTGTTTTTT.

This chain joins TRBV6-5 and TRBJ2-1; 9 positions match TRBD2. CDR1 and CDR2 from the germline V gene are MNHEY and SVGAGI. The ends lost 0 bases at V and 8 bases at J; junction bases unmatched: 8. This CDR3 is 16 amino acids long. Written as DNA, the CDR3 is TGTGCCAGCAGTTACTCGCGGGGGGGCCGGTTCCATGAGCAGTTCTTC. Protein: CASSYSRGGRFHEQFF.

The chain employs TRBV10-3 and TRBJ2-7; 9 nucleotides agree with TRBD1. V dropped 5 bases and J dropped 5; count of bases not matched to a gene: 7. The CDR3 length is 14 residues. The V gene's germline CDR1 is ENHRY and CDR2 SYGVKD. CDR3 loop: CAISTLGQGDEQYF. Here the CDR3 DNA reads TGTGCCATCAGTACTTTGGGACAGGGAGACGAGCAGTACTTC.

This sequence joins TRBV6-6 and TRBJ1-5; no reliable D call. Germline loops: CDR1 MNHNY, CDR2 SVGAGI (reference sequence). V lost 8 bases to trimming and J lost 4 bases, with 18 bases between them. This CDR3 has 15 residues. This CDR3 reads CASAEVGVWNQPQHF. For the CDR3, the DNA is TGTGCCAGCGCCGAGGTCGGGGTATGGAATCAGCCCCAGCATTTT.

In this sample, this clone turned up once. This sample includes further DNA sequences coding for the same CDR3. The chain uses TRBV18 and TRBJ2-7; D unclear. Between the trimmed V and J ends, which lost 4 bases and 3 bases, there was a span of 7 bases. This CDR3 region has 12 residues. Germline CDR1 reads KGHSH; CDR2 reads LQKENI. Here the CDR3 reads CASSRDNYEQYF. The CDR3, as DNA: TGTGCCAGCTCACGGGATAACTACGAGCAGTACTTC.

The chain combines TRBV5-1 with TRBJ2-7; 8 bases are shared with TRBD1. The CDR3 contains 14 residues. V lost 2 bases, J lost 6 bases, and 7 bases stayed unmatched. Germline V gene sequence: CDR1 SGHRS, CDR2 YFSETQ. The CDR3: CASSFGQGTGEQYF. In DNA, the CDR3 is TGCGCCAGCAGCTTCGGACAGGGAACGGGCGAGCAGTACTTC. Drawing the rest from reference TRBV5-1 and TRBJ2-7, the complete variable domain is KAGVTQTPRYLIKTRGQQVTLSCSPISGHRSVSWYQQTPGQGLQFLFEYFSETQRNKGNFPGRFSGRQFSNSRSEMNVSTLELGDSALYLCASSFGQGTGEQYFGPGTRLTVT.

The chain combines TRBV5-6 with TRBJ2-3; weak D call: TRBD2 (5 bases). Germline V gene data show CDR1 as SGHDT and CDR2 as YYEEEE. The V and J ends lost 4 bases and 0 bases respectively, with 12 bases between them. This CDR3 has 15 residues. DNA for the CDR3: TGTGCCAGCAGCCTCCCGGAGGTGAGCACAGATACGCAGTATTTT. As protein: CASSLPEVSTDTQYF.

This clone is a singleton in its sample. The chain combines TRBV14 with TRBJ2-7; D remains unclear. Germline V gene sequence: CDR1 SGHDN, CDR2 FVKESK. The CDR3 is 12 amino acids. The germline V and J ends were trimmed by 1 base and 13 bases, with 14 bases remaining between them. The CDR3 DNA sequence: TGTGCCAGCAGCCAAGGTTTTGCCGGGTCTTACTTC. This translates into CASSQGFAGSYF. The full variable domain, completed using reference TRBV14 and TRBJ2-7, is EAGVTQFPSHSVIEKGQTVTLRCDPISGHDNLYWYRRVMGKEIKFLLHFVKESKQDESGMPNNRFLAERTGGTYSTLKVQPAELEDSGVYFCASSQGFAGSYFGPGTRLTVT.

The chain combines TRBV28 with TRBJ2-1; TRBD2 matches at 13 bases. The CDR3 has 16 amino acids. Unmatched junction bases numbered 7, after V lost 6 bases and J lost 5 bases. The germline CDR1 and CDR2 sequences are MDHEN and SYDVKM. The CDR3 DNA sequence: TGTGCCAGCAGAACCTCCGGACTAGCGGGAGACAATGAGCAGTTCTTC. Translated: CASRTSGLAGDNEQFF.

The CDR3, as DNA: TGTGCCAGCAGCTTCTCCCGGGGTAACGAGCAGTACTTC. Translated, it gives CASSFSRGNEQYF. V is TRBV5-4 and J is TRBJ2-7; D might be TRBD2 (5 bases). Germline V lookup: CDR1 SGHNT, CDR2 YYREEE (reference sequence). The CDR3 has 13 residues. The V gene lost 2 bases and the J gene lost 5 bases, with 11 bases spanning the gap.

CDR3 in amino acids: CASSPDLYEKLFF. The CDR3, as DNA: TGTGCCAGCAGCCCGGATCTATACGAAAAACTGTTTTTT. V is TRBV5-5 and J is TRBJ1-4, with D unclear. V lost 4 bases to trimming and J lost 8 bases, with 12 bases between them. Per germline, CDR1 SGHKS and CDR2 YYEKEE (reference sequence). The CDR3 covers 13 residues.

This clone was found once. DNA for the CDR3: TGCGCCAGCTCAAAGGAGAGGGGGACTGAAGCTTTCTTT. Translated: CASSKERGTEAFF. The chain employs TRBV5-1 and TRBJ1-1; a weak D match, TRBD1 (6 bases). The V end lost 7 bases, the J end lost 5 bases, and 15 bases lay between the germline ends. The CDR3 totals 13 residues. Germline V gene sequence: CDR1 SGHRS, CDR2 YFSETQ.

This clone was found once. The V and J genes are TRBV19 and TRBJ1-5; TRBD1 matches at 7 bases. Germline assignment: CDR1 LNHDA and CDR2 SQIVND (reference sequence). The CDR3 spans 16 residues. V lost 3 bases to trimming and J lost 5 bases; unmatched junction nucleotides: 10. The CDR3 DNA reads TGTGCCAGTAGTATTTCCCCAGGGGGACTAGATCAGCCCCAGCATTTT. This translates into CASSISPGGLDQPQHF.